The rows below give T cell receptor beta chains drawn from one sample of a study of cytomegalovirus exposure and HLA in healthy donors. Measured with immunoSEQ multiplex PCR; TCRdb has only the in-frame clones, and not every one. This repertoire shows some 120,000 clones, 80% found once; its top ten account for over 2.5%. Sample: PBMCs. These receptors were taken from a male donor in good health and CMV-seronegative. Both conserved end residues are part of each CDR3. Each record gives: CDR3 length, V gene, clone size, J gene, D gene, CDR3 protein, CDR3 DNA. The D gene is left open where the match is weak. Clone size is not always given. Where it is, it says once, few, many or a class for expanded clones.

>13|TRBV6-6|NA|TRBJ1-2|TRBD1
CASRKGQGYGYTF
TGTGCCAGCAGGAAGGGACAGGGCTATGGCTACACCTTC
>15|TRBV14|NA|TRBJ2-7|TRBD2
CASSVGLADSYEQYF
TGTGCCAGCAGCGTAGGACTAGCGGACTCCTACGAGCAGTACTTC
>16|TRBV5-5|NA|TRBJ2-7|NA
CASSGGAETTPYEQYF
TGTGCCAGCAGCGGGGGGGCAGAAACCACCCCCTACGAGCAGTACTTC
>16|TRBV27|once|TRBJ2-7|NA
CASSSAVGARPYEQYF
TGTGCCAGCAGTTCCGCGGTGGGGGCCAGGCCCTACGAGCAGTACTTC
>14|TRBV7-3|NA|TRBJ2-7|NA
CASSPTGSSYEQYF
TGTGCCAGCAGCCCAACAGGAAGCTCCTACGAGCAGTACTTC
>15|TRBV19|NA|TRBJ1-5|TRBD1
CASSIGDRGLKPQHF
TGTGCCAGTAGTATAGGCGACAGGGGATTGAAGCCCCAGCATTTT
>16|TRBV2|NA|TRBJ2-5|NA
CASSEARGKGWETQYF
TGTGCCAGCAGTGAAGCTCGGGGGAAGGGTTGGGAGACCCAGTACTTC
>16|TRBV2|NA|TRBJ2-3|NA
CASRARGGAGTDTQYF
TGTGCCAGCAGGGCCCGTGGCGGAGCGGGCACAGATACGCAGTATTTT
>12|TRBV10-2|once|TRBJ1-2|NA
CASSPDRHGYTF
TGCGCCAGCAGTCCGGACAGACATGGCTACACCTTC
>15|TRBV14|NA|TRBJ2-1|TRBD1
CASSQLGGSDNEQFF
TGTGCCAGCAGCCAATTAGGGGGCAGCGACAATGAGCAGTTCTTC
>15|TRBV7-2|NA|TRBJ1-6|TRBD1
CASSLLGTGLSPLHF
TGTGCCAGCAGCTTACTGGGGACAGGGTTGTCACCCCTCCACTTT
>15|TRBV5-1|NA|TRBJ2-7|NA
CASSLDVTYSYEQYF
TGCGCCAGCAGCTTGGATGTGACATACTCCTACGAGCAGTACTTC
>14|TRBV25-1|few|TRBJ2-2|NA
CASSDFRNTGELFF
TGTGCCAGCAGTGACTTCAGGAACACCGGGGAGCTGTTTTTT
>17|TRBV7-8|few|TRBJ1-1|NA
CASSLFLLAGMNTEAFF
TGTGCCAGCAGCCTATTCCTGTTGGCGGGTATGAACACTGAAGCTTTCTTT
>15|TRBV6-4|few|TRBJ2-1|TRBD2
CASSETSGSYNEQFF
TGTGCCAGCAGTGAGACTAGCGGGTCCTACAATGAGCAGTTCTTC
>12|TRBV29-1|NA|TRBJ1-2|NA
CSGSGPDYGYTF
TGCAGCGGGAGCGGCCCCGACTATGGCTACACCTTC
>14|TRBV4-3|NA|TRBJ2-1|NA
CASSQDLSGNEQFF
TGCGCCAGCAGCCAAGATCTGTCCGGCAATGAGCAGTTCTTC
>15|TRBV7-2|NA|TRBJ2-1|NA
CASSADTGSYNEQFF
TGTGCCAGCAGCGCCGACACGGGGAGCTACAATGAGCAATTCTTC
>16|TRBV4-1|few|TRBJ2-5|NA
CASSQDSLAFGETQYF
TGCGCCAGCAGCCAAGATAGTCTCGCATTCGGAGAGACCCAGTACTTC
>16|TRBV13|NA|TRBJ2-7|TRBD1
CASSSRRTGGTYEQYF
TGTGCCAGCAGCTCCCGAAGGACAGGGGGGACCTACGAGCAGTACTTC
>11|TRBV7-2|NA|TRBJ1-1|NA
CASSTYSEAFF
TGTGCCAGCAGCACCTACAGTGAAGCTTTCTTT
>14|TRBV25-1|NA|TRBJ2-3|NA
CASKGHLNTDTQYF
TGTGCCAGCAAGGGACACCTAAACACAGATACGCAGTATTTT
>13|TRBV6-6|few|TRBJ2-4|TRBD1
CASRRDRDNIQYF
TGTGCCAGCAGAAGGGACAGGGATAACATTCAGTACTTC
>15|TRBV15|NA|TRBJ2-3|TRBD1
CATSRGQGSTDTQYF
TGTGCCACCAGCAGAGGACAGGGGTCCACAGATACGCAGTATTTT
>16|TRBV27|NA|TRBJ2-3|NA
CASSLGPGSFTDTQYF
TGTGCCAGCAGTTTAGGTCCGGGGTCATTCACAGATACGCAGTATTTT
>14|TRBV6-5|NA|TRBJ2-7|NA
CASSLVDSTYEQYF
TGTGCCAGCAGTTTAGTAGACAGTACCTACGAGCAGTACTTC
>15|TRBV28|NA|TRBJ2-3|TRBD1
CASSLGTGDTDTQYF
TGTGCCAGCAGTTTAGGGACAGGGGACACAGATACGCAGTATTTT
>13|TRBV6-5|NA|TRBJ1-5|NA
CASSPNEIQPQHF
TGTGCCAGCAGCCCCAATGAGATTCAGCCCCAGCATTTT
>16|TRBV5-6|few|TRBJ2-1|TRBD2
CASSLITAGVGNEQFF
TGTGCCAGCAGTTTGATAACGGCGGGAGTAGGCAATGAGCAGTTCTTC
>13|TRBV4-3|NA|TRBJ2-7|NA
CASSQGGQYEQYF
TGCGCCAGCAGCCAAGGGGGGCAGTACGAGCAGTACTTC
>12|TRBV2|NA|TRBJ1-1|TRBD1
CASKGGRYEALF
TGTGCCAGCAAAGGGGGCAGATACGAAGCTCTCTTT
>16|TRBV7-9|NA|TRBJ1-1|TRBD1
CASSRGQGLKNTEAFF
TGTGCCAGCAGCCGGGGACAGGGGTTAAAGAACACTGAAGCTTTCTTT
>14|TRBV7-6|NA|TRBJ2-7|NA
CASSSRARGYEQYF
TGTGCCAGCAGCTCTCGAGCTAGGGGTTACGAGCAGTACTTC
>15|TRBV6-5|NA|TRBJ1-3|TRBD1
CASTRGRGNGNTIYF
TGTGCCAGCACTCGGGGCAGGGGGAATGGAAACACCATATATTTT
>14|TRBV5-4|NA|TRBJ2-2|NA
CASGADVNTGELFF
TGTGCCAGCGGAGCGGACGTGAACACCGGGGAGCTGTTTTTT
>17|TRBV4-1|NA|TRBJ2-3|TRBD2
CASSHPGTSELADTQYF
TGCGCCAGCAGCCACCCCGGGACTAGCGAGTTGGCAGATACGCAGTATTTT